These 21 T cell receptor beta chains share one sample of origin, sequenced in a study of cytomegalovirus exposure and HLA in healthy donors. 60 Vbeta and 13 Jbeta primers were used in PCR. Assay: immunoSEQ multiplex PCR; the TCRdb copy retains only in-frame clones and omits some. Of more than 110,000 clones listed, about 84% are singletons. The sample comprised PBMCs. The source is a man aged 45-65 years in good health and CMV-seronegative.

This rearrangement joins TRBV7-2 to TRBJ1-6; D is unresolved. Germline assignment: CDR1 SGHTA and CDR2 FQGNSA. The CDR3 has 14 residues. V was trimmed by 5 bases and J by 9 bases, leaving 14 bases between them. CDR3 DNA sequence: TGTGCCAGCAGCGCCAGCAATACGGGTTCACCCCTCCACTTT. Its translation: CASSASNTGSPLHF.

This clone was recorded only once. This chain joins TRBV13 and TRBJ2-1; TRBD2 matches 8 bases. V shed 5 bases and J 0 bases; nucleotides not matched to a gene: 6. The germline CDR1 and CDR2 sequences are PRHDT and FYEKMQ (reference sequence). CDR3 length: 16 residues. The CDR3: CASSRTSQSSYNEQFF. The CDR3 region has the DNA TGTGCCAGCAGCAGGACTAGCCAGAGCTCCTACAATGAGCAGTTCTTC.

The chain employs TRBV21-1 and TRBJ1-1. TRBV21-1 is an annotated pseudogene. CDR3 length equals 14 residues. The CDR3 nucleotides are TGTGCCAGCAGCAAAGTCGGGCGGGGTTGGGACGCTTTCTTT. Translated, it gives CASSKVGRGWDAFF.

This clone was counted only a few times. The chain recombines TRBV11-2 with TRBJ2-1, with a possible D match to TRBD2 (5 bases). The CDR3 extends over 15 amino acids. Germline V CDR1 and CDR2: SGHAT, FQNNGV. V was trimmed by 3 bases and J by 5 bases, leaving 14 bases between them. DNA of the CDR3: TGTGCCAGCAGCTTTGGAGGACCCACTAACAATGAGCAGTTCTTC. Amino acids: CASSFGGPTNNEQFF.

This clone has only a few counts. V and J are TRBV5-6 and TRBJ1-1; weak D call: TRBD1 (6 bases). The V and J ends lost 1 base and 4 bases respectively, with 8 bases between them. Germline-derived CDR1 and CDR2 are SGHDT and YYEEEE. The CDR3 consists of 13 residues. The CDR3 is CASSLQGPTEAFF. For the CDR3, the DNA is TGTGCCAGCAGCTTGCAGGGGCCCACTGAAGCTTTCTTT.

CDR3 in amino acids: CASTRSSGRYEQFF. In DNA form, the CDR3 reads TGTGCCAGCACCCGGAGTAGCGGGAGGTATGAGCAGTTCTTC. This sequence joins TRBV9 and TRBJ2-1; 10 nucleotides agree with TRBD2. Germline V gene lookup returns CDR1 SGDLS and CDR2 YYNGEE. The V segment lost 6 bases and the J segment 8 bases; nucleotides outside the gene matches: 8. The CDR3 consists of 14 residues. The variable domain in full, completed from reference TRBV9 and TRBJ2-1, reads DSGVTQTPKHLITATGQRVTLRCSPRSGDLSVYWYQQSLDQGLQFLIQYYNGEERAKGNILERFSAQQFPDLHSELNLSSLELGDSALYFCASTRSSGRYEQFFGPGTRLTVL.

This clone appeared a few times. This chain joins TRBV10-3 and TRBJ2-1; TRBD2 might be the D (6 bases). The length of the CDR3 is 11 residues. Germline lookup yields CDR1 ENHRY and CDR2 SYGVKD. V was pared by 6 bases and J by 8 bases, with 8 bases between. CDR3: CAIRGGDEQFF. The CDR3 nucleotides are TGTGCCATCAGGGGGGGAGATGAGCAGTTCTTC.

V and J are TRBV5-1 and TRBJ2-2; D uncertain. Germline V gene lookup returns CDR1 SGHRS and CDR2 YFSETQ. CDR3 length: 15 amino acids. V lost 1 base to trimming and J lost 0 bases, with 7 bases between them. The CDR3 DNA follows: TGCGCCAGCAGCTTGATGCAGGCGAACACCGGGGAGCTGTTTTTT. Its protein is CASSLMQANTGELFF.

This clone was counted once. The rearrangement uses TRBV28 and TRBJ1-1; tentative D call: TRBD1 (6 bases). The CDR3 extends over 15 amino acids. The V end was cut by 5 bases, the J end by 4 bases, with 17 bases between. Per the germline V gene, CDR1 is MDHEN and CDR2 is SYDVKM. CDR3 in DNA: TGTGCCAGCAGTGTCTACAGGGAAGTCGCCACTGAAGCTTTCTTT. This encodes CASSVYREVATEAFF.

The V and J genes are TRBV18 and TRBJ2-3; 8 bases match TRBD2. Germline lookup yields CDR1 KGHSH and CDR2 LQKENI. V lost 1 base, J lost 4 bases, and 10 bases stayed unmatched. The CDR3 sequence is 17 residues long. The CDR3, as DNA: TGTGCCAGCTCACCACTGAGTACAGCGGGAGCTTCAGATACGCAGTATTTT. Amino acids: CASSPLSTAGASDTQYF.

This clone was observed a handful of times. The chain joins TRBV4-1 to TRBJ2-7; D might be TRBD2 (5 bases). Germline assignment: CDR1 MGHRA and CDR2 YSYEKL. This CDR3 has 17 residues. Trimming left V 1 base short and J 5 bases short, with 21 bases between. The CDR3 sequence is CASSQVFRGEGMNEQYF. In DNA, the CDR3 is TGCGCCAGCAGCCAAGTTTTCCGAGGTGAGGGAATGAACGAGCAGTACTTC.

The chain couples TRBV6-6 to TRBJ1-2; tentative D call: TRBD1 (5 bases). The CDR3 spans 14 residues. In germline, CDR1 is MNHNY, CDR2 SVGAGI (reference sequence). V dropped 2 bases and J dropped 8 bases, with 15 bases sitting between them. The CDR3 nucleotides read TGTGCCAGCAGTTACCCCGGTGGGGCAACGGGCTACACCTTC. Protein: CASSYPGGATGYTF.

This rearrangement joins TRBV7-2 to TRBJ1-4, with D possibly TRBD1 on 6 matching bases. V lost 5 bases to trimming and J lost 2 bases, with 9 bases between them. Germline V gene lookup returns CDR1 SGHTA and CDR2 FQGNSA. The CDR3 totals 14 residues. DNA for the CDR3: TGTGCCAGCAGCCGTACAGGGACTAATGAAAAACTGTTTTTT. Amino acid sequence: CASSRTGTNEKLFF.

The CDR3 region has the DNA TGCACCAGCAGCCAACCAGACAGGGGTGATTACAATGAGCAGTTCTTC. Translated, it gives CTSSQPDRGDYNEQFF. The chain joins TRBV1 to TRBJ2-1; the table gives TRBD1 as D, unverified against the DNA. TRBV1 is a pseudogene. CDR3 length equals 16 residues.

The rearrangement joins TRBV29-1 to TRBJ1-2, with no clear D. V was cut by 3 bases and J by 8 bases, with 13 bases left in between. The CDR3 spans 12 residues. From germline, CDR1 is SQVTM and CDR2 ANQGSEA. CDR3 DNA sequence: TGCAGCGTTGAGTTCGGGAATACAGGCTACACCTTC. Its protein product is CSVEFGNTGYTF.

V and J are TRBV28 and TRBJ2-7; possibly TRBD1 for D (5 bases). This CDR3 is built from 15 residues. The V and J ends lost 2 bases and 3 bases respectively, with 14 bases between them. Germline V gene data show CDR1 as MDHEN and CDR2 as SYDVKM. The CDR3: CASSLATRARYEQYF. DNA of the CDR3: TGTGCCAGCAGTTTAGCGACCAGGGCACGCTACGAGCAGTACTTC.

J is TRBJ1-2 and V is TRBV6-5, with a tentative D call TRBD1 (6 bases). Between the trimmed V and J ends, which lost 0 bases and 4 bases, there was a span of 9 bases. This CDR3 contains 14 residues. Germline V gene lookup returns CDR1 MNHEY and CDR2 SVGAGI. This chain's CDR3 is CASSYSSGAYGYTF. CDR3 nucleotide sequence: TGTGCCAGCAGTTACTCGTCAGGGGCCTATGGCTACACCTTC.

The V and J genes are TRBV15 and TRBJ2-5; TRBD2 matches at 7 bases. Per germline, CDR1 LNHNV and CDR2 YYDKDF (reference sequence). The junction had 5 bases not matched to a gene; V was cut back by 1 base and J by 3 bases. This CDR3 region has 15 residues. CDR3 sequence reads: CATSRVASGEETQYF. The CDR3 bases are TGTGCCACCAGCAGAGTCGCCAGCGGGGAAGAGACCCAGTACTTC.

The chain joins TRBV2 to TRBJ2-7; 8 bases line up with TRBD1. Germline V CDR1 and CDR2: SNHLY, FYNNEI. This CDR3 comprises 14 residues. V lost 2 bases, J lost 3 bases, and 3 bases stayed unmatched. The CDR3 loop is CASSERTGRYEQYF. The DNA for the CDR3 is TGTGCCAGCAGTGAAAGGACAGGGCGCTACGAGCAGTACTTC. Together with reference TRBV2 and TRBJ2-7, the CDR3 gives the full variable domain: EPEVTQTPSHQVTQMGQEVILRCVPISNHLYFYWYRQILGQKVEFLVSFYNNEISEKSEIFDDQFSVERPDGSNFTLKIRSTKLEDSAMYFCASSERTGRYEQYFGPGTRLTVT.

The rearrangement joins TRBV19 to TRBJ1-1; 8 nucleotides agree with TRBD1. The CDR3 consists of 14 residues. Unmatched junction bases numbered 7, after V lost 5 bases and J lost 5 bases. CDR1 is LNHDA and CDR2 is SQIVND in the germline V gene (reference sequence). The CDR3 spells CASSSDRVVTEAFF. CDR3 DNA: TGTGCCAGTAGTTCGGACAGGGTCGTTACTGAAGCTTTCTTT.

Remarks on this clone: A junction end diverges from the germline sequence, so it may reflect a read error. The chain uses TRBV7-9 and TRBJ1-2; 7 nucleotides agree with TRBD1. CDR1 SEHNR and CDR2 FQNEAQ come from the germline V gene (reference sequence). The length of the CDR3 is 16 residues. The CDR3 nucleotides read TGTGCCAGCACCTTAATGACGGGACAGACCCTCTATGGCTACACCTTC. Translated, it gives CASTLMTGQTLYGYTF.